Sequencing of this T cell receptor (beta chain) was carried out in a study of blood T cell repertoires in COVID-19. As for the study in general: Samples came from the United States, Italy and Spain, spanning acute and convalescent COVID-19.

Germline CDR1 and CDR2: SGDLS and YYNGEE. The CDR3 length is 14 residues. V lost 4 bases, J lost 0 bases, and 7 bases lay in between. In the authors' methods: Amplification of reference gene primers provided the estimated nucleated cell counts. The data were produced by immunoSEQ multiplex PCR, yet TCRdb's version contains in-frame clones alone and is incomplete. V and J calls and clone size are as listed in that table; D and trimming were resolved from the DNA. This table holds around 120,000 clones, 60% to 85% found once. This TCR was recovered from a human donor with acute or convalescent COVID-19. The donor label of this sample is uncertain. V usage is TRBV9 and J usage is TRBJ1-4; D is undetermined. Sequenced: peripheral blood. CDR3 in DNA: TGTGCCAGCAGCTCCACAGCAACTAATGAAAAACTGTTTTTT. Translating gives CASSSTATNEKLFF.